This T cell receptor beta chain was recorded in a study of blood T cell repertoires in COVID-19 (TCRdb year 2020). For the wider study: The collaborator samples originated in the United States, Italy and Spain and spanned the acute and convalescent phases of COVID-19. The prospective study material was composed of cDNA or gDNA derived from T cells, B-cell-depleted T cells, or PBMCs. Deeply sampled blood TCRbeta repertoires from subjects exposed to, actively infected with, or recovered from COVID-19 were included in the dataset. A freely available public database, intended as a resource for researchers studying the immune response to SARS-CoV-2, is where the repertoires were released. The samples were drawn from the first 160 participants of the ongoing ImmuneRACE study and from about 1,200 subjects provided by 6 global collaborators. Nearly every sample came with metadata listing a de-identified subject ID, COVID-19 status, age in years and sex. HLA class I and class II types, where available, came from metadata supplied by the sample provider rather than from assay-based typing.

Summary of the overall study and its limitations: The amount of clinical and demographic metadata varied by source and participant and was provided uncurated.

The immunoSEQ Assay, a bias-controlled multiplex PCR, was used to amplify TCRbeta CDR3 regions from genomic DNA. Processing in the source paper ran as follows. The number of nucleated cells in each sample was estimated from the amplification of reference gene primers within the assay. To quantify the absolute abundance of each unique TCRbeta CDR3 rearrangement, sequence reads were collapsed and filtered. For each sample, productive Simpson clonality was calculated as the square root of Simpson's diversity index across productive rearrangements. In TCRdb, the immuneACCESS table is reduced to in-frame sequences with V and J assigned. These tables do not hold every clone; where another copy was compared, an unresolved V gene accounts for under half, and the others remain unexplained. That table furnishes V, J and clone size, whereas the DNA furnished D and trimming. This sample gives around 260,000 clones in total; roughly 85% of them show up just once. The top ten hold 3% of the sample.

On this clone itself: What this receptor recognizes is not known. No base quality values were provided; no much bigger clone lies one nucleotide off.

Collaborating institutions collected whole blood in K2EDTA tubes following their own protocols. For TCRbeta analysis, collaborators shipped samples in one of three forms: frozen whole blood, isolated PBMCs, or DNA extracted from either of those sample types. The sequenced sample consisted of peripheral blood. The sequence came from a woman aged 25-40 years with active or convalescent COVID-19.

The nucleotides are TGTGCCAGCAGCGCACCGGGACAGGGCACTGAAGCTTTCTTT. Its protein product is CASSAPGQGTEAFF. The sequence is built from TRBV11-1 and TRBJ1-1; 9 nucleotides in the junction match TRBD1. Via the germline V gene (reference sequence), CDR1 is SGHAT and CDR2 FQDESV. The CDR3 covers 14 residues, taking in both the cysteine and the phenylalanine. Just CDR3 DNA is preserved here, 42 bases in frame from base 1. Trimming accounts for 5 bases at V and 4 bases at J, while the number of junction bases matched to no gene is 5.